One and the same sample provided the 28 T cell receptor beta chains below, sequenced in a study of radiotherapy plus CTLA-4 blockade in lung cancer. Sequenced by immunoSEQ multiplex PCR; TCRdb stores in-frame clones only, minus some. Of 90,000 to 100,000 clones listed, about 70% are singletons. Sequencing was performed on peripheral blood, taken from a patient treated with radiotherapy plus ipilimumab. The receptors come from a human donor with non-small cell lung cancer who had a partial response to radiotherapy plus ipilimumab. Some clones in this sample may be carry-over from other donors' samples.

V gene TRBV28 combines with J gene TRBJ2-7; 9 nucleotides align to TRBD1. The CDR3 extends over 15 amino acids. Germline lookup yields CDR1 MDHEN and CDR2 SYDVKM. V dropped 2 bases and J dropped 3; count of bases not matched to a gene: 5. CDR3 region: CASSLKTGGSYEQYF. The CDR3 DNA sequence: TGTGCCAGCAGTTTAAAAACAGGGGGCAGCTACGAGCAGTACTTC.

V gene TRBV7-2 combines with J gene TRBJ1-5; D ambiguous. Between the trimmed V and J ends, which lost 5 bases and 6 bases, there was a span of 8 bases. In germline, CDR1 is SGHTA, CDR2 FQGNSA. The CDR3 covers 12 residues. The DNA for the CDR3 is TGTGCCAGCAGCCACCCGGGTCAGCCCCAGCATTTT. It yields the protein CASSHPGQPQHF.

A single count supports this clone. The chain joins TRBV2 to TRBJ2-1; D is possibly TRBD2 (6 bases). The CDR3 is 15 residues long. V lost 8 bases to trimming and J lost 0 bases, with 14 bases between them. The germline CDR1 and CDR2 sequences are SNHLY and FYNNEI. The CDR3 region is CASGGSYGSYNEQFF. The CDR3 DNA sequence: TGTGCCAGCGGAGGGAGTTACGGCTCCTACAATGAGCAGTTCTTC.

The rearrangement joins TRBV7-2 to TRBJ1-2, with D maybe TRBD1 (5 bases). Looked up from germline, CDR1 is SGHTA and CDR2 is FQGNSA. The CDR3 has 12 residues. The V and J ends lost 1 base and 8 bases respectively, with 8 bases between them. CDR3 in amino acids: CASSLVRGGYTF. The CDR3 DNA follows: TGTGCCAGCAGCTTAGTAAGGGGCGGCTACACCTTC.

The chain couples TRBV5-6 to TRBJ2-5, with 13 bases identical to TRBD2. CDR3 length equals 15 residues. After removal of 4 bases from V and 2 bases from J, the junction contained 2 bases not matched to a gene. CDR1 and CDR2 from the germline V gene are SGHDT and YYEEEE. DNA for the CDR3: TGTGCCAGCAGCCGGACTAGCGGGGGTCAAGAGACCCAGTACTTC. It codes for CASSRTSGGQETQYF.

V and J are TRBV6-6 and TRBJ2-7; 8 bases line up with TRBD1. The V and J ends lost 6 bases and 13 bases, in that order; junction bases with no gene match: 14. This CDR3 comprises 13 residues. Germline CDR1 is MNHNY and CDR2 is SVGAGI (reference sequence). The CDR3 loop is CASSPDRAVGCYF. As DNA, the CDR3 is TGTGCCAGCAGCCCGGACAGGGCCGTCGGGTGCTACTTC.

The chain employs TRBV28 and TRBJ2-2; TRBD1 might be the D (7 bases). The ends were cut back, 3 bases at V and 3 bases at J, with 17 bases in the middle. The CDR3 contains 17 residues. CDR1 and CDR2 from the germline V gene are MDHEN and SYDVKM. The CDR3 DNA reads TGTGCCAGCAGTTTCTATGGGTCCAGGGGGGACACCGGGGAGCTGTTTTTT. It specifies CASSFYGSRGDTGELFF.

The rearrangement links TRBV9 to TRBJ2-5; D unclear. CDR3 size: 15 residues. The V end lost 2 bases, the J end lost 7 bases, and 18 bases lay between the germline ends. Germline lookup yields CDR1 SGDLS and CDR2 YYNGEE. The CDR3 region is CASSVMAGLEGTQYF. CDR3 in DNA: TGTGCCAGCAGCGTTATGGCAGGCCTTGAAGGGACCCAGTACTTC. The full variable domain, with the rest looked up from reference TRBV9 and TRBJ2-5, is DSGVTQTPKHLITATGQRVTLRCSPRSGDLSVYWYQQSLDQGLQFLIQYYNGEERAKGNILERFSAQQFPDLHSELNLSSLELGDSALYFCASSVMAGLEGTQYFGPGTRLLVL.

In its sample, this clone was seen many times. This chain joins TRBV2 and TRBJ2-1, with D possibly TRBD2 on 6 matching bases. V was shortened by 3 bases and J by 5 bases, with 20 bases between the two germline ends. Germline loops: CDR1 SNHLY, CDR2 FYNNEI. The CDR3 contains 17 residues. In DNA form, the CDR3 reads TGTGCCAGCAGTGACATCAGGTGGGGGGATGATAACAATGAGCAGTTCTTC. This translates into CASSDIRWGDDNNEQFF.

The chain joins TRBV6-1 to TRBJ2-7, with TRBD1 matching 8 bases. The CDR3 consists of 14 residues. The germline V gene has CDR1 MNHNS and CDR2 SASEGT. Trimming removed 6 bases from V and 7 bases from J; junction bases left unmatched: 11. The CDR3 region is CASSGQGGGLEQYF. The CDR3 DNA follows: TGTGCCAGCAGCGGACAGGGTGGAGGATTAGAGCAGTACTTC.

The gene calls are TRBV11-2 and TRBJ1-6; 7 bases match TRBD1. V gave up 5 bases and J gave up 2 bases; unmatched junction bases: 9. The CDR3 sequence is 17 residues long. Per germline, CDR1 SGHAT and CDR2 FQNNGV. CDR3 coding DNA: TGTGCCAGCAGCGGTTCCCAGGGGGGACCCTATAATTCACCCCTCCACTTT. This encodes CASSGSQGGPYNSPLHF.

This chain links TRBV2 with TRBJ1-2; D gene unclear. V lost 7 bases to trimming and J lost 1 base, with 4 bases between them. The germline V gene encodes CDR1 SNHLY and CDR2 FYNNEI. This CDR3 region has 11 residues. The CDR3 coding sequence is TGTGCCAGCATCCGTAACTATGGCTACACCTTC. It specifies CASIRNYGYTF.

CDR3 DNA: TGCGCCAGCAGCGCCACGGGACAGATCTTAGGGGAAGCTTTCTTT. Translating gives CASSATGQILGEAFF. The chain uses TRBV10-2 and TRBJ1-1; the match to TRBD1 covers 7 bases. With 6 bases clipped from V and 8 bases from J, the junction kept 15 bases outside the gene matches. The CDR3 is made up of 15 amino acids. Germline V CDR1 and CDR2: WSHSY, SAAADI.

This chain connects TRBV6-5 to TRBJ2-7; 9 bases fit TRBD1. Germline V lookup: CDR1 MNHEY, CDR2 SVGAGI. Germline trimming cut 4 bases from V and 4 bases from J; bases unmatched to any gene: 5. This CDR3 is built from 14 residues. The CDR3 DNA is TGTGCCAGCAGTTCCACGGGACAGGGTTACGAGCAGTACTTC. This encodes CASSSTGQGYEQYF.

V usage is TRBV10-3 and J usage is TRBJ1-6; D is uncertain. Germline values: CDR1 ENHRY, CDR2 SYGVKD. The CDR3 length is 14 residues. Trimming removed 6 bases at V and 7 bases at J, with 13 bases between. The CDR3 region has the DNA TGTGCCATCAGGTCCCTCGCTCAGAATTCACCCCTCCACTTT. Protein sequence: CAIRSLAQNSPLHF.

V is TRBV7-8 and J is TRBJ2-7; 9 bases align to TRBD2. After removal of 0 bases from V and 4 bases from J, the junction contained 7 bases not matched to a gene. Germline V CDR1 and CDR2: SGHVS, FQNEAQ. There are 16 residues in the CDR3. This chain's CDR3 is CASSLARSGGLYEQYF. CDR3 sequence (DNA): TGTGCCAGCAGCTTAGCGAGAAGCGGGGGGCTGTACGAGCAGTACTTC.

The chain links TRBV6-1 to TRBJ2-1; TRBD2 agrees at 16 bases. The CDR3 loop spans 17 amino acids. The trim removed 3 bases at V and 7 bases at J, leaving 6 bases unmatched. Germline V gene lookup returns CDR1 MNHNS and CDR2 SASEGT. This CDR3 reads CASSDQGTSGGGNEQFF. The CDR3 DNA reads as TGTGCCAGCAGTGATCAAGGGACTAGCGGGGGGGGGAATGAGCAGTTCTTC.

The chain employs TRBV11-2 and TRBJ2-1, with a tentative D call TRBD2 (6 bases). V lost 1 base, J lost 9 bases, and 10 bases lay in between. CDR1 SGHAT and CDR2 FQNNGV come from the germline V gene. The CDR3 is 13 residues long. The CDR3 sequence: CASSLGLDREQFF. The CDR3 DNA sequence: TGTGCCAGCAGCTTAGGACTAGATCGTGAGCAGTTCTTC.

This chain links TRBV7-2 with TRBJ2-3; 9 nucleotides line up with TRBD2. J was trimmed by 11 bases and V by 6 bases; bases with no gene match: 18. The CDR3 extends over 16 amino acids. Germline V gives CDR1 SGHTA, CDR2 FQGNSA. CDR3 in amino acids: CASSLRGAGGSSGQYF. The CDR3 DNA is TGTGCCAGCAGTCTACGGGGAGCGGGGGGTTCTAGTGGGCAGTATTTT. Complete variable domain (other parts from reference TRBV7-2 and TRBJ2-3): GAGVSQSPSNKVTEKGKDVELRCDPISGHTALYWYRQSLGQGLEFLIYFQGNSAPDKSGLPSDRFSAERTGGSVSTLTIQRTQQEDSAVYLCASSLRGAGGSSGQYFGPGTRLTVL.

This sequence joins TRBV4-1 and TRBJ1-2; D gene uncertain. CDR1 is MGHRA, CDR2 YSYEKL, per germline. CDR3 length: 14 residues. The ends were cut back, 0 bases at V and 5 bases at J, with 10 bases in the middle. The CDR3 DNA is TGCGCCAGCAGCCAAGATAGGACGGGGTATGGCTACACCTTC. Encoded protein: CASSQDRTGYGYTF.

V and J are TRBV7-9 and TRBJ2-1; TRBD2 matches 8 bases. Germline V lookup: CDR1 SEHNR, CDR2 FQNEAQ (reference sequence). CDR3 length: 16 amino acids. Trimming at V came to 5 bases and at J to 7 bases, leaving 13 bases not matched to a gene. The CDR3 bases are TGTGCCAGCAGCACGCCGTCTAGCGGGCCCCAGAATGAGCAGTTCTTC. Its translation: CASSTPSSGPQNEQFF.

The chain recombines TRBV28 with TRBJ1-2, with D maybe TRBD1 (6 bases). Germline CDR1 MDHEN, CDR2 SYDVKM. The length of the CDR3 is 13 residues. Trimming took off 2 bases at V and 8 bases at J, with 12 bases between the two ends. CDR3 residues: CASSLPQGGGYTF. Here the CDR3 DNA reads TGTGCCAGCAGTTTACCACAGGGCGGCGGCTACACCTTC.

The chain is built from TRBV21-1 and TRBJ1-1. TRBV21-1 counts as a pseudogene. This CDR3 spans 16 amino acids. Written as DNA, the CDR3 is TGTGCCAGCACCCTTGGGACTCAGAAAGCGAACACTGAAGCTTTCTTT. It translates to CASTLGTQKANTEAFF.

V is TRBV4-2 and J is TRBJ2-7; perhaps TRBD2 as D (6 bases). Trimming pared 4 bases from V and 3 bases from J, leaving 16 bases between. The CDR3 runs 15 residues. Germline V CDR1 and CDR2: LGHNA, YNFKEQ. CDR3 DNA: TGTGCCAGCAGCCTCCCGTTTGCGGGAAACTACGAGCAGTACTTC. As protein: CASSLPFAGNYEQYF.

J is TRBJ1-4 and V is TRBV6-1; no clear D gene. Trimming took 2 bases from V and 7 from J, leaving 14 bases between them. Germline loops: CDR1 MNHNS, CDR2 SASEGT. This CDR3 comprises 15 residues. The CDR3 region is CASSEYFSGGEKLFF. The CDR3, as DNA: TGTGCCAGCAGTGAATATTTCTCGGGAGGTGAAAAACTGTTTTTT.

The V call is TRBV5-1, the J call TRBJ2-1, with a weak D call TRBD2 (6 bases). The CDR3 runs 14 residues. Looked up from germline, CDR1 is SGHRS and CDR2 is YFSETQ. V lost 3 bases to trimming and J lost 5 bases, with 12 bases between them. The CDR3 protein is CASSSLAWHNEQFF. CDR3 coding DNA: TGCGCCAGCAGCTCACTAGCATGGCACAATGAGCAGTTCTTC. The variable domain in full, with the rest retrieved from reference TRBV5-1 and TRBJ2-1, is KAGVTQTPRYLIKTRGQQVTLSCSPISGHRSVSWYQQTPGQGLQFLFEYFSETQRNKGNFPGRFSGRQFSNSRSEMNVSTLELGDSALYLCASSSLAWHNEQFFGPGTRLTVL.

This clone was observed a handful of times. As DNA, the CDR3 is TGTGCCAGCAGACGGGGAGGTACGGAGCAGTACTTC. It translates to CASRRGGTEQYF. The chain carries TRBV6-1 and TRBJ2-7; the D gene is possibly TRBD2 (6 bases). This CDR3 spans 12 amino acids. Germline loops: CDR1 MNHNS, CDR2 SASEGT. Trimming left V 6 bases short and J 7 bases short, with 13 bases between.

The chain is built from TRBV4-3 and TRBJ2-7; D may be TRBD2 (6 bases). V lost 0 bases to trimming and J lost 3 bases, with 15 bases between them. CDR1 and CDR2 from the germline V gene are LGHNA and YSLEER. The CDR3 consists of 16 residues. CDR3 DNA: TGCGCCAGCAGCCAAGATCGAAGGGGAGGAAACTACGAGCAGTACTTC. Residues: CASSQDRRGGNYEQYF.